The 9 T cell receptor beta chains given below trace back to one sample, sequenced in a study of cytomegalovirus exposure and HLA in healthy donors listed by TCRdb under 2017. The library was made by the immunoSEQ multiplex PCR assay. For the multiplex PCR, a mixture combining 60 forward primers for TCR Vbeta segments and 13 reverse primers for TCR Jbeta segments was used. The clones in this table, taken by TCRdb from immuneACCESS, are in-frame only. Not every clone is retained; where verified, under half of the shortfall comes from an unresolved V gene, and the cause of the rest is unknown. Present in this sample are roughly 110,000 clones, about 75% of which were seen just once. 2% to 3% of the sample goes to the ten largest clones. Input material: PBMCs. These receptor sequences come from a man in his forties in good health and CMV-seronegative.

V gene TRBV5-6 combines with J gene TRBJ2-2; TRBD2 agrees at 14 bases. Germline V gene lookup returns CDR1 SGHDT and CDR2 YYEEEE. The CDR3 consists of 17 residues. The V gene end was trimmed by 1 base and the J gene end by 3 bases; junction bases not matched to a gene: 2. Here the CDR3 DNA reads TGTGCCAGCAGCTTGTTGACTAGCGGGGGGGACACCGGGGAGCTGTTTTTT. Residues: CASSLLTSGGDTGELFF.

The chain joins TRBV6-4 to TRBJ2-3; 11 bases map to TRBD2. Losses at the gene ends were 5 bases for V and 1 base for J; bases not matched to a gene: 2. The CDR3 spans 15 residues. Germline V lookup: CDR1 MRHNA, CDR2 SNTAGT. CDR3 in amino acids: CASSRLAGRTDTQYF. The CDR3 DNA reads TGTGCCAGCAGTAGACTAGCGGGGCGCACAGATACGCAGTATTTT.

The gene calls are TRBV12-5 and TRBJ1-5; TRBD1 matches 9 bases. Germline CDR1 LGHNT, CDR2 FRNRAP. V lost 6 bases and J lost 9; bases outside the gene matches: 9. The CDR3 length is 14 residues. The CDR3 here is CASGPGTGYGPQHF. CDR3 bases: TGTGCTAGTGGCCCCGGGACAGGGTATGGGCCCCAGCATTTT. The entire variable domain, with the rest obtained from reference TRBV12-5 and TRBJ1-5, is as follows: DARVTQTPRHKVTEMGQEVTMRCQPILGHNTVFWYRQTMMQGLELLAYFRNRAPLDDSGMPKDRFSAEMPDATLATLKIQPSEPRDSAVYFCASGPGTGYGPQHFGDGTRLSIL.

This rearrangement joins TRBV10-3 to TRBJ2-2, with 11 positions matching TRBD1. The trim removed 9 bases at V and 5 bases at J, leaving 2 bases unmatched. The CDR3 is 13 residues long. Germline V CDR1 and CDR2: ENHRY, SYGVKD. The CDR3 spells CAIGQGATGELFF. CDR3 nucleotides: TGTGCCATTGGACAGGGGGCTACCGGGGAGCTGTTTTTT.

This rearrangement joins TRBV19 to TRBJ2-7; tentatively, D is TRBD1 (5 bases). This CDR3 is 15 amino acids long. The germline CDR1 and CDR2 sequences are LNHDA and SQIVND (reference sequence). V lost 6 bases and J lost 0, with 15 bases in between. The CDR3 protein is CASRPGALSSYEQYF. The CDR3 nucleotides read TGTGCCAGTAGACCTGGGGCGTTAAGCTCCTACGAGCAGTACTTC. The full variable domain, with the rest looked up from reference TRBV19 and TRBJ2-7, is DGGITQSPKYLFRKEGQNVTLSCEQNLNHDAMYWYRQDPGQGLRLIYYSQIVNDFQKGDIAEGYSVSREKKESFPLTVTSAQKNPTAFYLCASRPGALSSYEQYFGPGTRLTVT.

This clone was counted once. J is TRBJ2-3 and V is TRBV5-1; 9 nucleotides line up with TRBD1. Losses at the gene ends were 3 bases for V and 2 bases for J; bases not matched to a gene: 4. CDR1 and CDR2 (germline): SGHRS, YFSETQ. There are 15 residues in the CDR3. The CDR3: CASSSGTGSTDTQYF. The CDR3 nucleotides read TGCGCCAGCAGCTCCGGGACAGGGTCCACAGATACGCAGTATTTT.

V gene TRBV21-1 combines with J gene TRBJ1-1. TRBV21-1 is a known pseudogene. CDR3 length: 15 amino acids. This CDR3 is CASSNLGGRNTEAFF. CDR3 DNA sequence: TGTGCCAGCAGCAACCTCGGGGGGAGAAACACTGAAGCTTTCTTT.

This clone has only one observation. The chain uses TRBV27 and TRBJ1-6; D is possibly TRBD1 (5 bases). The ends were cut back, 6 bases at V and 10 bases at J, with 13 bases in the middle. The germline V gene encodes CDR1 MNHEY and CDR2 SMNVEV (reference sequence). The CDR3 runs to 13 residues. CDR3 in amino acids: CASSLMGGSPLHF. CDR3 sequence (DNA): TGTGCCAGCAGCCTGATGGGGGGGTCACCCCTCCACTTT.

This chain joins TRBV4-2 and TRBJ2-7; D is unclear. The CDR3 is 20 residues long. The germline gives CDR1 LGHNA, CDR2 YNFKEQ. The germline V and J ends were trimmed by 0 bases and 0 bases, with 24 bases remaining between them. For the CDR3, the DNA is TGTGCCAGCAGCCAAGATATCCCCCCCAAGTTTGCAGGCTTCTCCTACGAGCAGTACTTC. This translates into CASSQDIPPKFAGFSYEQYF.